This TCR beta chain was captured in a study of CD8 T cells in Susac syndrome (dated by TCRdb to the late 2010s). Notes on the research overall: Of the Susac syndrome patients who were sequenced, roughly 6 had clinically active disease and eight were in clinical remission. The study used repertoire sequencing to test whether antigen drove CD8+ T cell activation and differentiation in Susac syndrome. At the time of blood withdrawal, Susac syndrome patients were either therapy-naive, taking corticosteroids (with some also receiving IVIg), or on IVIg alone.

Peripheral blood CD8+ and CD4+ T cells from healthy donors, Susac syndrome patients and multiple sclerosis patients were profiled by high-throughput TCR beta sequencing. The Susac syndrome patients fulfilled recently defined diagnostic criteria for either definite or probable disease. Bulk CD8+ and CD4+ T cells were purified magnetically by negative isolation, whereas CD8+ TEMRA cells were enriched by FACS. Blood was drawn into EDTA tubes, processed within 24 hours, and PBMCs were isolated by density gradient centrifugation. PBMCs intended for TCR sequencing were cryopreserved in liquid nitrogen and were subsequently thawed in a 37 degrees C water bath. The sorted or isolated CD4+, CD8+ and CD8+ TEMRA cells had a purity of 90% or higher. RNA was extracted with the RNeasy kit and roughly 0.45 to 1 ug was reverse transcribed using random hexamers. The immunoSEQ multiplex PCR assay, which covers 54 Vbeta and 13 Jbeta segments, was used to amplify TCR beta CDR3 regions. PCR amplification bias was corrected using a synthetic template baseline for primer optimization and computational correction. The published analysis was carried out like this. Only productive sequences were kept, with reads annotated to V, D and J genes according to IMGT and analyzed in immunoSEQ Analyzer. To calculate clonality, Shannon entropy was normalized by log2 of the number of productive unique sequences and then subtracted from one. For each patient and control, public and private clones were evaluated within the 100 most prevalent clones. Clones were defined as Susac-specific when absent from the healthy and MS cohorts, from about 1,100 published viral clones and from other ImmuneACCESS disease sequences. TCRdb reran the public reads through fastp at Q25 and MiXCR, keeping productive beta chains. Under each unique CDR3 protein, matching rows form one entry showing the most common genes and DNA. None of the V and J calls come from the authors' own analysis; TCRdb made them. A total of 150,000 to 200,000 distinct CDR3 sequences appear in this sample, approximately 94% of them only once. The top ten clonotypes cover 0.1% to 0.12% of the sample.

Study-level results and caveats: The number of individuals in the TCR sequencing and HLA analysis was recognized as being relatively small. No clonal expansion was detected in the CD4+ T cell repertoire of Susac syndrome patients.

To note about this clonotype: The specificity of this receptor is unknown. No qualities accompany the bases; no much larger clone lies one base away.

The sequence was collected from a human donor with Susac syndrome. Sequencing input: CD4+ T cells from PBMCs.

The DNA reads as follows: TGTGCCACCAGCAGAGATCCCCGGAGATTGAACACTGAAGCTTTCTTT. Its translation reads: CATSRDPRRLNTEAFF. The chain links TRBV15 with TRBJ1-1, with the D gene too uncertain to name. V is pared back by 0 bases and J by 0 bases, with 11 bases lying between the germline termini. CDR1 LNHNV and CDR2 YYDKDF are derived from the germline V gene (reference sequence). Spanning cysteine to phenylalanine, the CDR3 consists of 16 amino acids. The kept DNA is CDR3 alone, 48 bases in frame from the first base.